A single sample is the source of the 26 T cell receptor beta chains below, sequenced in a study of shared clonotypes between healthy human individuals (TCRdb year 2020). The library relied on the immunoSEQ multiplex PCR assay. TCRdb carries this immuneACCESS record with in-frame sequences only. Its versions omit some clonotypes, under half of them owing to an unresolved V gene in the studies checked, with the rest unexplained. The sample records 2 million to 2.5 million clones, roughly 94% of which are singletons. 0.13% of the sample belongs to the ten largest clones. The material sequenced was naive CD4+ T cells sorted from blood. Reading the label with the study, this specimen's cell subset or site is: CD45RA+ positively selected. The receptors shown here come from a man aged 18 to 29 in good health.

This chain joins TRBV25-1 and TRBJ1-5; D not resolved. Deletions cut 6 bases from V and 3 bases from J, with 12 bases between. The CDR3 has 14 residues. Germline CDR1 MGHDK, CDR2 SYGVNS. In nucleotides, the CDR3 is TGTGCCAGCAGCAAAGACGGGCCCAATCAGCCCCAGCATTTT. Its protein is CASSKDGPNQPQHF.

This clone was observed once. This sample includes further DNA sequences coding for the same CDR3. The chain carries TRBV28 and TRBJ1-5; D not certain. Germline loops: CDR1 MDHEN, CDR2 SYDVKM. The CDR3 runs 14 residues. Trimming took off 4 bases at V and 2 bases at J, with 9 bases between the two ends. The CDR3 is CASSSPGGNQPQHF. CDR3 sequence (DNA): TGTGCCAGCAGTTCCCCGGGCGGCAATCAGCCCCAGCATTTT. The full variable domain, in which reference TRBV28 and TRBJ1-5 provide the parts outside the CDR3, is DVKVTQSSRYLVKRTGEKVFLECVQDMDHENMFWYRQDPGLGLRLIYFSYDVKMKEKGDIPEGYSVSREKKERFSLILESASTNQTSMYLCASSSPGGNQPQHFGDGTRLSIL.

The CDR3 sequence: CASSYSEGTYEQYF. CDR3 nucleotide sequence: TGTGCCAGCAGTTACTCAGAGGGGACCTACGAGCAGTACTTC. The chain combines TRBV6-6 with TRBJ2-7, with D possibly being TRBD1 or TRBD2 (5 bases each). The CDR3 sequence is 14 residues long. Trimming pared 0 bases from V and 2 bases from J, leaving 8 bases between. CDR1 and CDR2 (germline): MNHNY, SVGAGI (reference sequence).

This clone was counted once. The J gene is TRBJ1-1, the V gene TRBV4-1; D is uncertain. V dropped 4 bases and J dropped 1 base, with 10 bases sitting between them. The CDR3 spans 14 residues. Looked up from germline, CDR1 is MGHRA and CDR2 is YSYEKL. The CDR3 loop reads CASSLRTGNTEAFF. CDR3 coding DNA: TGCGCCAGCAGCCTTCGGACGGGGAACACTGAAGCTTTCTTT.

V usage is TRBV4-1 and J usage is TRBJ1-2; 7 bases agree with TRBD1. Germline values: CDR1 MGHRA, CDR2 YSYEKL. The ends lost 0 bases at V and 3 bases at J; junction bases unmatched: 7. The CDR3 runs to 16 residues. This CDR3 reads CASSQEGRGGDYGYTF. The CDR3 DNA follows: TGCGCCAGCAGCCAAGAAGGCAGGGGGGGTGACTATGGCTACACCTTC.

The CDR3 is CASSLDGPKNIQYF. CDR3 sequence (DNA): TGTGCCAGCAGCTTAGATGGGCCCAAAAACATTCAGTACTTC. The chain couples TRBV7-9 to TRBJ2-4; no definite D call. CDR3 length: 14 amino acids. V was cut by 1 base and J by 2 bases, with 6 bases left in between. Looked up from germline, CDR1 is SEHNR and CDR2 is FQNEAQ (reference sequence). Full variable domain (remainder filled in from reference TRBV7-9 and TRBJ2-4): DTGVSQNPRHKITKRGQNVTFRCDPISEHNRLYWYRQTLGQGPEFLTYFQNEAQLEKSRLLSDRFSAERPKGSFSTLEIQRTEQGDSAMYLCASSLDGPKNIQYFGAGTRLSVL.

The rearrangement links TRBV2 to TRBJ1-6; a weak D match, TRBD1 (5 bases). Trimming cost V 8 bases and J 9 bases, with 17 bases left between them. This CDR3 is 14 amino acids long. Germline CDR1 and CDR2: SNHLY and FYNNEI. CDR3 coding DNA: TGTGCCAGCGCCGGGGCTCCTCCAATTTCACCCCTCCACTTT. Translation gives CASAGAPPISPLHF.

CDR3 sequence reads: CATPGPLPGTQYF. CDR3 nucleotide sequence: TGCGCCACCCCCGGACCCTTGCCGGGTACGCAGTATTTT. The chain joins TRBV10-2 to TRBJ2-3; D unresolved. Germline V lookup: CDR1 WSHSY, CDR2 SAAADI. V dropped 10 bases and J dropped 8 bases, with 19 bases sitting between them. CDR3 length equals 13 residues.

This clone was seen just once. The chain joins TRBV12-5 to TRBJ2-7; 8 nucleotides agree with TRBD2. The germline V gene has CDR1 LGHNT and CDR2 FRNRAP. This CDR3 is built from 13 residues. V lost 4 bases and J lost 2; bases outside the gene matches: 1. This chain's CDR3 is CASGSGLAYEQYF. The CDR3 DNA reads as TGTGCTAGTGGTTCGGGACTAGCCTACGAGCAGTACTTC.

The gene calls are TRBV10-3 and TRBJ2-3; D is unclear. Deletions cut 3 bases from V and 2 bases from J, with 6 bases between. The CDR3 contains 13 residues. Germline CDR1 ENHRY, CDR2 SYGVKD. CDR3 residues: CAISEQLTDTQYF. The CDR3 DNA reads TGTGCCATCAGTGAACAGCTCACAGATACGCAGTATTTT.

In DNA, the CDR3 is TGTGCCAGCAGTTTATGGTCAAGCTACGAGCAGTACTTC. Protein sequence: CASSLWSSYEQYF. The rearrangement links TRBV28 to TRBJ2-7, with no clear D. CDR1 is MDHEN, CDR2 SYDVKM, per germline. With 0 bases removed from V and 3 bases from J, the gap between germline ends came to 6 bases. The CDR3 is 13 residues long.

This clone was counted a few times. Other DNA sequences in the sample encode the same CDR3. V usage is TRBV5-1 and J usage is TRBJ2-5; D is unresolved. Between the trimmed V and J ends, which lost 0 bases and 5 bases, there was a span of 5 bases. This CDR3 region has 12 residues. Germline V gene data show CDR1 as SGHRS and CDR2 as YFSETQ. The CDR3 protein is CASSLDLETQYF. CDR3 in DNA: TGCGCCAGCAGCTTGGACTTGGAGACCCAGTACTTC.

As for this clone: This same CDR3 is encoded by further DNA sequences in the sample. The gene calls are TRBV5-1 and TRBJ2-5; 7 bases fit TRBD2. Germline values: CDR1 SGHRS, CDR2 YFSETQ. J lost 2 bases, V lost 0 bases, and 4 bases had no gene match. The CDR3 is 15 residues long. This CDR3 is CASSLAAGLQETQYF. The CDR3 DNA reads as TGCGCCAGCAGCTTGGCAGCGGGGTTACAAGAGACCCAGTACTTC.

Concerning this clone itself: An end of the junction does not agree with germline; a read error may underlie this. The V gene is TRBV7-7, the J gene TRBJ1-2; a weak D match, TRBD1 (5 bases). This CDR3 is 15 amino acids long. Germline CDR1 reads SSHAT; CDR2 reads FNYEAQ (reference sequence). The CDR3, as DNA: TGTGCTAGCAGCGTCCCTAGGGGTAGGGACTATGGCTACACCTTC. Translating it yields CASSVPRGRDYGYTF.

This rearrangement joins TRBV5-1 to TRBJ2-3; 10 nucleotides align to TRBD2. The CDR3 is 16 residues long. CDR1 is SGHRS, CDR2 YFSETQ, per germline. The J segment lost 8 bases and the V segment lost 2 bases, leaving 11 bases of the junction unmatched. This CDR3 is CASSFGSGGAEGTQYF. The CDR3 coding sequence is TGCGCCAGCAGCTTCGGGAGCGGGGGGGCCGAGGGTACGCAGTATTTT.

J is TRBJ2-1 and V is TRBV28, with 9 positions matching TRBD2. CDR3 length equals 15 residues. After removal of 10 bases from V and 4 bases from J, the junction contained 11 bases not matched to a gene. The germline CDR1 and CDR2 sequences are MDHEN and SYDVKM. The CDR3, as DNA: TGTGCCACCCACCTTAGCGGGGGTAGATACAATGAGCAGTTCTTC. Its protein product is CATHLSGGRYNEQFF.

This chain's CDR3 is CAISHSAFTGELFF. The CDR3 region has the DNA TGTGCCATCAGTCATTCAGCTTTCACCGGGGAGCTGTTTTTT. The chain couples TRBV10-3 to TRBJ2-2; D gene ambiguous. V was pared by 5 bases and J by 4 bases, with 11 bases between. There are 14 residues in the CDR3. Germline V gene lookup returns CDR1 ENHRY and CDR2 SYGVKD.

A single count supports this clone. V is TRBV6-1 and J is TRBJ1-2; 7 positions match TRBD1. The J segment lost 7 bases and the V segment lost 3 bases, leaving 8 bases of the junction unmatched. The CDR3 totals 14 residues. CDR1 is MNHNS, CDR2 SASEGT, per germline. DNA of the CDR3: TGTGCCAGCAGTGAGGGGGACAGTCCGTTTGGCTACACCTTC. Encoded protein: CASSEGDSPFGYTF.

This chain joins TRBV7-9 and TRBJ2-7; 10 bases are a match to TRBD2. CDR3 length equals 16 residues. After removal of 4 bases from V and 3 bases from J, the junction contained 9 bases not matched to a gene. Germline loops: CDR1 SEHNR, CDR2 FQNEAQ (reference sequence). For the CDR3, the DNA is TGTGCCAGCAGCTCTTGTCTAGCGGGGGCCTGCTACGAGCAGTACTTC. Encoded protein: CASSSCLAGACYEQYF. The variable domain in full, completed from reference TRBV7-9 and TRBJ2-7, reads DTGVSQNPRHKITKRGQNVTFRCDPISEHNRLYWYRQTLGQGPEFLTYFQNEAQLEKSRLLSDRFSAERPKGSFSTLEIQRTEQGDSAMYLCASSSCLAGACYEQYFGPGTRLTVT.

The rearrangement links TRBV4-1 to TRBJ1-4; D not certain. This CDR3 contains 16 residues. Germline loops: CDR1 MGHRA, CDR2 YSYEKL. Trimming took 1 base from V and 0 from J, leaving 9 bases between them. Here the CDR3 DNA reads TGCGCCAGCAGCCAAGGATGGGAATCAACTAATGAAAAACTGTTTTTT. Translation: CASSQGWESTNEKLFF.

This chain joins TRBV4-2 and TRBJ1-3; D might be TRBD1 (5 bases). The CDR3 totals 15 residues. Germline V gives CDR1 LGHNA, CDR2 YNFKEQ. V was cut by 0 bases and J by 2 bases, with 8 bases left in between. The CDR3, as DNA: TGTGCCAGCAGCCAAGACGACAGTGCTGGAAACACCATATATTTT. Its protein is CASSQDDSAGNTIYF.

This chain joins TRBV5-1 and TRBJ1-1; no clear D. CDR1 is SGHRS, CDR2 YFSETQ, per germline. V dropped 0 bases and J dropped 2 bases, with 8 bases sitting between them. The CDR3 runs to 14 residues. The CDR3 loop reads CASSLGRFNTEAFF. The CDR3 nucleotides are TGCGCCAGCAGCTTGGGCAGGTTTAACACTGAAGCTTTCTTT.

The gene calls are TRBV28 and TRBJ2-4; D remains unclear. Germline loops: CDR1 MDHEN, CDR2 SYDVKM. The length of the CDR3 is 11 residues. V dropped 4 bases and J dropped 7 bases, with 5 bases sitting between them. CDR3 region: CASSSTNIQYF. In nucleotides, the CDR3 is TGTGCCAGCAGTTCTACGAACATTCAGTACTTC.

This clone was detected once. V gene TRBV5-1 combines with J gene TRBJ1-2; D is undetermined. The CDR3 consists of 15 residues. Looked up from germline, CDR1 is SGHRS and CDR2 is YFSETQ. Trimming removed 0 bases at V and 4 bases at J, with 13 bases between. The CDR3 DNA is TGCGCCAGCAGCTTGGACAGCCCCGGCAGCTATGGCTACACCTTC. It translates to CASSLDSPGSYGYTF. Looking up the rest from reference TRBV5-1 and TRBJ1-2 gives the full variable domain: KAGVTQTPRYLIKTRGQQVTLSCSPISGHRSVSWYQQTPGQGLQFLFEYFSETQRNKGNFPGRFSGRQFSNSRSEMNVSTLELGDSALYLCASSLDSPGSYGYTFGSGTRLTVV.

The CDR3 DNA reads TGTGCCAGCGGTGGGCGGGCGTGGGAGACCCAGTACTTC. Its translation is CASGGRAWETQYF. The chain couples TRBV2 to TRBJ2-5; D is perhaps TRBD2 (5 bases). The CDR3 is 13 amino acids. Per the germline V gene, CDR1 is SNHLY and CDR2 is FYNNEI. Trimming shortened V by 8 bases and J by 5 bases, and 15 bases separated the two germline ends.

As for this clone: Other nucleotide sequences in the sample specify the same CDR3. The J gene is TRBJ2-2, the V gene TRBV9; no firm D call. CDR3 size: 13 residues. Germline CDR1 reads SGDLS; CDR2 reads YYNGEE. V lost 0 bases and J 4 bases, leaving 4 bases between the germline ends. In nucleotides, the CDR3 is TGTGCCAGCAGCGTAGTGCCCACCGGGGAGCTGTTTTTT. Protein: CASSVVPTGELFF.